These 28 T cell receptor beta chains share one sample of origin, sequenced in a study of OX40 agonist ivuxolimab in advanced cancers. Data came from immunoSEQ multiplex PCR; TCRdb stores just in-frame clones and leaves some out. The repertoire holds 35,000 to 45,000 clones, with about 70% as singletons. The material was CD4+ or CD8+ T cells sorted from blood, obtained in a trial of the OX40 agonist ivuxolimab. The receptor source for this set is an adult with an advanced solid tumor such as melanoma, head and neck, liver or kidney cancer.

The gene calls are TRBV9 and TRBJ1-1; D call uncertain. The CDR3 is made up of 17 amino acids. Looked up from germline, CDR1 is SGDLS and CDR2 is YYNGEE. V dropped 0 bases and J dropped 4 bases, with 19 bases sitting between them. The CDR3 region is CASSVGPGDSGGTEAFF. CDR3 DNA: TGTGCCAGCAGCGTAGGCCCGGGAGATAGCGGAGGCACTGAAGCTTTCTTT.

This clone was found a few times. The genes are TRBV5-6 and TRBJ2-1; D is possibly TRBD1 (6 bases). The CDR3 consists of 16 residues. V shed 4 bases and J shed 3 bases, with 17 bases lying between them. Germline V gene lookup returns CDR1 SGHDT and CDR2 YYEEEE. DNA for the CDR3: TGTGCCAGCAGCGCAGTGGGGGCAGGGCACTACAATGAGCAGTTCTTC. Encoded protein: CASSAVGAGHYNEQFF.

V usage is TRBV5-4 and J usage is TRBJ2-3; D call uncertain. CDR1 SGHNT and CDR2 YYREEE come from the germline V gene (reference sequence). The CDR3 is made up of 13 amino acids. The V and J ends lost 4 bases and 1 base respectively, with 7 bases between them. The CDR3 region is CASSQSGTDTQYF. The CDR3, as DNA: TGTGCCAGCAGCCAGTCCGGCACAGATACGCAGTATTTT.

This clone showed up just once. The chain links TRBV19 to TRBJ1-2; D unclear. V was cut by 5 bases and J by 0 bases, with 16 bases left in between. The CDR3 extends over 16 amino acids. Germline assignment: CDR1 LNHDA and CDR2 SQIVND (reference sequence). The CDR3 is CASSEHGQRTNYGYTF. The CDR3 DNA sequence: TGTGCCAGTAGTGAACACGGTCAGAGAACTAACTATGGCTACACCTTC.

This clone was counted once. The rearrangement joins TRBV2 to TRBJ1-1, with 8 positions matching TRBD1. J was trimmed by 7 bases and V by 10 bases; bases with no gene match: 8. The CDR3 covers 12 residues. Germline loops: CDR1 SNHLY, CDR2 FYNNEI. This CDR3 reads CATHQGAREAFF. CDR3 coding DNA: TGTGCCACCCACCAGGGGGCGCGTGAAGCTTTCTTT.

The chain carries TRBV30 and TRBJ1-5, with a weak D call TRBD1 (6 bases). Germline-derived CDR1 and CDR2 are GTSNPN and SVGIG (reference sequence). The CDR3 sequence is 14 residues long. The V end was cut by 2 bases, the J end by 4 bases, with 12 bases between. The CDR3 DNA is TGTGCCTGGAGTTCGCAGGGGTCGAATCAGCCCCAGCATTTT. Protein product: CAWSSQGSNQPQHF.

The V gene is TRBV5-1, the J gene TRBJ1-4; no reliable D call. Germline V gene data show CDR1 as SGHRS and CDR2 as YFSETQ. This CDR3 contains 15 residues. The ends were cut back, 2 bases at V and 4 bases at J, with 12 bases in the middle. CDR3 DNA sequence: TGCGCCAGCAGCTTCGGAGGTTCTATTAATGAAAAACTGTTTTTT. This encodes CASSFGGSINEKLFF.

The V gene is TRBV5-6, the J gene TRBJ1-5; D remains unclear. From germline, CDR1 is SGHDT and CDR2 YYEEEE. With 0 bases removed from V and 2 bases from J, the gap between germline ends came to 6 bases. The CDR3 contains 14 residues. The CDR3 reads CASSLGGGNQPQHF. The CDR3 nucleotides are TGTGCCAGCAGCTTGGGGGGAGGCAATCAGCCCCAGCATTTT.

The CDR3 spells CASSFIRGPIPSPLHF. The CDR3 DNA is TGTGCCAGCAGTTTTATCCGGGGCCCTATACCTTCACCCCTCCACTTT. The gene calls are TRBV27 and TRBJ1-6; tentative D call: TRBD1 (5 bases). V was trimmed by 3 bases and J by 9 bases, leaving 18 bases between them. Germline V lookup: CDR1 MNHEY, CDR2 SMNVEV (reference sequence). The CDR3 extends over 16 amino acids.

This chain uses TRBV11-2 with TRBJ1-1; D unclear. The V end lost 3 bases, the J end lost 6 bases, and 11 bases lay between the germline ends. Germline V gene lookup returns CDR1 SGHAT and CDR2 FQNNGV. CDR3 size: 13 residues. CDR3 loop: CASSLDLYSEAFF. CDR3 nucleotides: TGTGCCAGCAGCTTGGACCTCTATTCTGAAGCTTTCTTT.

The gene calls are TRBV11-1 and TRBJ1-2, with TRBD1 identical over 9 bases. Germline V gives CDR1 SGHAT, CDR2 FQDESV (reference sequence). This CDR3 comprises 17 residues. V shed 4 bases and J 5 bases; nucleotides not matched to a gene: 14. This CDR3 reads CASSSAGQGHVWYGYTF. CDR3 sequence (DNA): TGTGCCAGCAGCTCAGCGGGACAGGGACATGTGTGGTATGGCTACACCTTC. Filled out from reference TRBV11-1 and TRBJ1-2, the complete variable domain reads EAEVAQSPRYKITEKSQAVAFWCDPISGHATLYWYRQILGQGPELLVQFQDESVVDDSQLPKDRFSAERLKGVDSTLKIQPAELGDSAMYLCASSSAGQGHVWYGYTFGSGTRLTVV.

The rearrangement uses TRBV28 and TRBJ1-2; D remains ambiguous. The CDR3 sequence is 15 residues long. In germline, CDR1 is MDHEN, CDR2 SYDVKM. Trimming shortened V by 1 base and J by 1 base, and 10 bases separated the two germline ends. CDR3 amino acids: CASSLLPGLNYGYTF. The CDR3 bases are TGTGCCAGCAGTTTATTACCGGGCCTTAACTATGGCTACACCTTC.

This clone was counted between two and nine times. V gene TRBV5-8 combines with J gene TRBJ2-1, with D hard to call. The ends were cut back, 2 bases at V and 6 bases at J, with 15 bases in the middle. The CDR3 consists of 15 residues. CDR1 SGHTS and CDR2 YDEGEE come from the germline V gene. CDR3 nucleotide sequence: TGTGCCAGCAGCTTAGAAGGCGCACGTAGCAATGAGCAGTTCTTC. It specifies CASSLEGARSNEQFF.

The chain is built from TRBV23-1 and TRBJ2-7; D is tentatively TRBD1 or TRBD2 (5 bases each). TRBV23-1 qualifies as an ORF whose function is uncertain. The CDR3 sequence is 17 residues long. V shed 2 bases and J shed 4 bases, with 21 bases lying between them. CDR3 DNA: TGCGCCAGCAGTCAACCCCCCGGGGCTCCGCGCCCATACGAGCAGTACGTC. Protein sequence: CASSQPPGAPRPYEQYV.

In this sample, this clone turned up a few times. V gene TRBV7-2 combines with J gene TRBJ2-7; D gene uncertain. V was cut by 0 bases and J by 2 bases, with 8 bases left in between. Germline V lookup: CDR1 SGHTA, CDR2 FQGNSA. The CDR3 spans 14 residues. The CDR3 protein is CASSLAFQAYEQYF. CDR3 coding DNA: TGTGCCAGCAGCTTAGCTTTTCAAGCCTACGAGCAGTACTTC.

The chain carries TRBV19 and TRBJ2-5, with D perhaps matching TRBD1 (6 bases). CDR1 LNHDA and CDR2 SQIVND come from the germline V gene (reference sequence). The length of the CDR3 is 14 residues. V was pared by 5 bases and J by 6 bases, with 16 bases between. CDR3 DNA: TGTGCCAGTAGTCCCCGGTTAGGGGGAAAGACCCAGTACTTC. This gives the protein CASSPRLGGKTQYF.

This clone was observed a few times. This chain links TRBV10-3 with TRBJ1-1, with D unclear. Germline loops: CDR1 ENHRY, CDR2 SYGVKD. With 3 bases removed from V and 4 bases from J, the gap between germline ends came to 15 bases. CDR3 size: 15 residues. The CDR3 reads CAISDVNRGSTEAFF. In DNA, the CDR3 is TGTGCCATCAGTGATGTGAACCGGGGAAGCACTGAAGCTTTCTTT.

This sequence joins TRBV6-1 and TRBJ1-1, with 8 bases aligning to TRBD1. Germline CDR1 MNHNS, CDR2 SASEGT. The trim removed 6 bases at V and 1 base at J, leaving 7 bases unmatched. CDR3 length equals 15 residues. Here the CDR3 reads CASRPPRGPNTEAFF. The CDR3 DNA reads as TGTGCCAGCAGACCTCCCAGGGGGCCGAACACTGAAGCTTTCTTT.

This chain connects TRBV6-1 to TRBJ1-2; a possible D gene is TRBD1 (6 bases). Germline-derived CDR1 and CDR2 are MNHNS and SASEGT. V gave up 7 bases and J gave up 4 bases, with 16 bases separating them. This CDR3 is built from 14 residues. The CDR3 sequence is CASTVTGASYGYTF. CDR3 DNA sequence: TGTGCCAGCACCGTGACAGGAGCCTCCTATGGCTACACCTTC.

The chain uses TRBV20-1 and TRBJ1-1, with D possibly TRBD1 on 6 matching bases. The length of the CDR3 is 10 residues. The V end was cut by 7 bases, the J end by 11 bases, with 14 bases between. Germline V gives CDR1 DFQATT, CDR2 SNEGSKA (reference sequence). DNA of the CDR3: TGCAGTGTGCAGGGGCCTAGGGCTTTCTTT. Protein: CSVQGPRAFF.

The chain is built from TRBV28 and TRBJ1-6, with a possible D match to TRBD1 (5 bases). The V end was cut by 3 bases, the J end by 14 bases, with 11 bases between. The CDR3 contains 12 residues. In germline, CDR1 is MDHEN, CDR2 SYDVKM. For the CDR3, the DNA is TGTGCCAGCAGTTTGGCAGGGTCGGCCCTCCACTTT. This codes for CASSLAGSALHF.

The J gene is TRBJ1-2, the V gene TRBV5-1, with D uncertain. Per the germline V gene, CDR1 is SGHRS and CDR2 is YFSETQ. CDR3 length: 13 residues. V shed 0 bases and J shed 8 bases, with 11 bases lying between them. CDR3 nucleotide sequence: TGCGCCAGCAGCTTGGGAATGGCTCGCGGCTACACCTTC. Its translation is CASSLGMARGYTF.

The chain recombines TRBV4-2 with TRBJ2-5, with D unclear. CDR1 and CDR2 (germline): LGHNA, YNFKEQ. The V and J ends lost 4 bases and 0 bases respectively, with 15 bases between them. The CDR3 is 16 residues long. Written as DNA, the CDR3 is TGTGCCAGCAGCCCCCACTCGCGGCGGTACCAAGAGACCCAGTACTTC. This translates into CASSPHSRRYQETQYF.

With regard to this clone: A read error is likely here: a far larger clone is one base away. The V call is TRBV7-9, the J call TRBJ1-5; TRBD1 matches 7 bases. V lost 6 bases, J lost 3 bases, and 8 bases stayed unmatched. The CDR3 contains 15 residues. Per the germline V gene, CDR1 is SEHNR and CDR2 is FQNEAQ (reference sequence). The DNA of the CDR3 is TGTGCCAGCAGTGAGGGGGCGGGGGCCAATCAGCCCCAGCATTTT. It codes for CASSEGAGANQPQHF.

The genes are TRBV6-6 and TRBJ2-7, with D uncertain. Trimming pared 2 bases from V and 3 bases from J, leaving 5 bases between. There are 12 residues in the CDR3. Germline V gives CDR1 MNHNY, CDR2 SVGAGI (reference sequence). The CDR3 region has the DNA TGTGCCAGCAGTTACGGGGTCTACGAGCAGTACTTC. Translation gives CASSYGVYEQYF.

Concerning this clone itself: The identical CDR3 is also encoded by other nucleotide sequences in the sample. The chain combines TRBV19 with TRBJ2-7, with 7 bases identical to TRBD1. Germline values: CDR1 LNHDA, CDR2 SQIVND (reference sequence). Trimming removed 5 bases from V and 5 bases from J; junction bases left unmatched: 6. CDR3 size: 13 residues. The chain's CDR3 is CASSPTGVHEQYF. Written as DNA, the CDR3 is TGTGCCAGTAGTCCAACAGGGGTCCACGAGCAGTACTTC.

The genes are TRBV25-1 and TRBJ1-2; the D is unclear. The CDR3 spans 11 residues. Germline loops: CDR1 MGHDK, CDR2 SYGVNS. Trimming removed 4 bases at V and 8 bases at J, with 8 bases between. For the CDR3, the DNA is TGTGCCAGCAGTGGTGGGATAGGCTACACCTTC. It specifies CASSGGIGYTF.

The CDR3 is CASSQILSSYNEQFF. In DNA, the CDR3 is TGCGCCAGCAGCCAAATACTTAGCTCCTACAATGAGCAGTTCTTC. The rearrangement joins TRBV4-1 to TRBJ2-1; D is unclear. CDR1 and CDR2 from the germline V gene are MGHRA and YSYEKL. V lost 2 bases and J 0 bases, leaving 8 bases between the germline ends. The CDR3 has 15 amino acids.